Below are 32 T cell receptor beta chains sequenced from a single sample in a study of shared clonotypes between healthy human individuals. Profiled with immunoSEQ multiplex PCR; TCRdb holds only in-frame clones, not every one. The profile shows over 800,000 clones, about 91% of them singletons. Terminally differentiated effector memory CD45RA+ cells were excluded by CCR7 positive selection of CD45RO-negative cells. Specimen: naive CD8+ T cells sorted from blood. The receptors come from a man aged 25-45 years in good health.

The chain recombines TRBV18 with TRBJ2-1, with 11 nucleotides matching TRBD2. V was clipped by 2 bases and J by 5 bases; unmatched bases: 14. Germline CDR1 reads KGHSH; CDR2 reads LQKENI. The CDR3 is made up of 19 amino acids. The CDR3 here is CASSPSLAGGPVSDNEQFF. In nucleotides, the CDR3 is TGTGCCAGCTCACCAAGCTTAGCGGGAGGGCCGGTTTCCGACAATGAGCAGTTCTTC.

This clone was observed a single time. This chain connects TRBV4-1 to TRBJ1-2, with D possibly TRBD1 on 6 matching bases. Germline V lookup: CDR1 MGHRA, CDR2 YSYEKL. This CDR3 spans 15 amino acids. V lost 4 bases and J 5 bases, leaving 17 bases between the germline ends. The CDR3 here is CASSLPPGGGYGYTF. Written as DNA, the CDR3 is TGCGCCAGCAGCCTACCTCCCGGGGGCGGGTATGGCTACACCTTC.

This clone was observed a single time. In DNA form, the CDR3 reads TGTGCCAGCAGCTCGGCTAGCGGGAGGAACTACGAGCAGTACTTC. Protein: CASSSASGRNYEQYF. V and J are TRBV7-9 and TRBJ2-7, with 11 bases fitting TRBD2. Germline loops: CDR1 SEHNR, CDR2 FQNEAQ (reference sequence). After removal of 4 bases from V and 3 bases from J, the junction contained 5 bases not matched to a gene. The CDR3 is 15 residues long.

As regards this clone: At one boundary the junction diverges from the germline segment, which might be a read error. CDR3 region: CASSSGHNSLEQYF. Written as DNA, the CDR3 is TGTGCTAGCAGTTCGGGACACAATTCCTTGGAGCAGTACTTC. V gene TRBV7-7 combines with J gene TRBJ2-7; tentative D call: TRBD1 (6 bases). Germline loops: CDR1 SSHAT, CDR2 FNYEAQ (reference sequence). The CDR3 spans 14 residues.

The rearrangement links TRBV7-8 to TRBJ2-3, with D maybe TRBD2 (5 bases). The CDR3 sequence is 14 residues long. Trimming left V 5 bases short and J 2 bases short, with 11 bases between. The germline gives CDR1 SGHVS, CDR2 FQNEAQ. CDR3 amino acids: CASSEPGITDTQYF. The DNA of the CDR3 is TGTGCCAGCAGCGAACCGGGGATCACAGATACGCAGTATTTT.

The V and J genes are TRBV2 and TRBJ2-1; 16 positions match TRBD2. The CDR3 contains 17 residues. From germline, CDR1 is SNHLY and CDR2 FYNNEI. J gave up 0 bases and V 8 bases, and 4 bases lay outside the gene matches. The CDR3 loop reads CASLGLAGGLSYNEQFF. CDR3 DNA: TGTGCCAGCCTGGGACTAGCGGGAGGGCTCTCCTACAATGAGCAGTTCTTC.

The chain joins TRBV6-4 to TRBJ2-2, with a weak D call TRBD2 (5 bases). The CDR3 is made up of 16 amino acids. Germline V gene lookup returns CDR1 MRHNA and CDR2 SNTAGT. The V gene lost 8 bases and the J gene lost 3 bases, with 19 bases spanning the gap. CDR3 DNA: TGTGCCAGCTCCCCCCAGGACGGGGAATACACCGGGGAGCTGTTTTTT. Amino acid sequence: CASSPQDGEYTGELFF.

The rearrangement uses TRBV7-9 and TRBJ1-2, with D maybe TRBD1 (5 bases). CDR3 length: 12 amino acids. Germline V gene data show CDR1 as SEHNR and CDR2 as FQNEAQ (reference sequence). V shed 5 bases and J shed 4 bases, with 8 bases lying between them. This chain's CDR3 is CASSLGTYGYTF. The CDR3 DNA is TGTGCCAGCAGCCTAGGGACCTATGGCTACACCTTC.

The V and J genes are TRBV18 and TRBJ2-7; D gene uncertain. CDR1 KGHSH and CDR2 LQKENI come from the germline V gene. Trimming took off 2 bases at V and 1 base at J, with 9 bases between the two ends. This CDR3 contains 14 residues. The CDR3 DNA sequence: TGTGCCAGCTCACCAGGATCTGGGTCCTACGAGCAGTACTTC. As protein: CASSPGSGSYEQYF.

The CDR3 protein is CASSVAANTGELFF. In DNA, the CDR3 is TGTGCCAGCAGTGTAGCGGCGAACACCGGGGAGCTGTTTTTT. The V gene is TRBV2, the J gene TRBJ2-2, with D maybe TRBD2 (6 bases). The V and J ends lost 4 bases and 0 bases respectively, with 6 bases between them. This CDR3 has 14 residues. CDR1 and CDR2 (germline): SNHLY, FYNNEI. The variable domain in full, completed from reference TRBV2 and TRBJ2-2, reads EPEVTQTPSHQVTQMGQEVILRCVPISNHLYFYWYRQILGQKVEFLVSFYNNEISEKSEIFDDQFSVERPDGSNFTLKIRSTKLEDSAMYFCASSVAANTGELFFGEGSRLTVL.

The chain carries TRBV29-1 and TRBJ2-2; D perhaps matches TRBD1 (6 bases). The CDR3 consists of 16 residues. Trimming pared 1 base from V and 6 bases from J, leaving 18 bases between. Germline V gives CDR1 SQVTM, CDR2 ANQGSEA. CDR3: CSVEGWLEGDPGELFF. CDR3 DNA sequence: TGCAGCGTTGAAGGGTGGCTAGAGGGGGACCCCGGGGAGCTGTTTTTT.

Written as DNA, the CDR3 is TGTGCCAGCACCAACAGGGGCGGGGGGGAGACCCAGTACTTC. Protein product: CASTNRGGGETQYF. This chain joins TRBV28 and TRBJ2-5, with D perhaps matching TRBD2 (8 bases). This CDR3 contains 14 residues. The germline V gene encodes CDR1 MDHEN and CDR2 SYDVKM. The V end was cut by 7 bases, the J end by 5 bases, with 17 bases between. The variable domain in full, completed from reference TRBV28 and TRBJ2-5, reads DVKVTQSSRYLVKRTGEKVFLECVQDMDHENMFWYRQDPGLGLRLIYFSYDVKMKEKGDIPEGYSVSREKKERFSLILESASTNQTSMYLCASTNRGGGETQYFGPGTRLLVL.

The chain recombines TRBV19 with TRBJ2-1; D perhaps matches TRBD2 (5 bases). The CDR3 has 13 residues. Germline V gene sequence: CDR1 LNHDA, CDR2 SQIVND (reference sequence). V was pared by 8 bases and J by 5 bases, with 13 bases between. The CDR3, as DNA: TGTGCCAGTGGACTCCGACTTGACAATGAGCAGTTCTTC. The encoded protein is CASGLRLDNEQFF.

With respect to this clone: Different DNA sequences within this sample yield the same CDR3. The rearrangement links TRBV9 to TRBJ2-1; the match to TRBD2 covers 10 bases. The CDR3 contains 15 residues. After removal of 3 bases from V and 6 bases from J, the junction contained 6 bases not matched to a gene. Germline V gene sequence: CDR1 SGDLS, CDR2 YYNGEE. The CDR3: CASSAGTSAGNEQFF. The CDR3 DNA sequence: TGTGCCAGCAGCGCCGGGACTAGCGCGGGCAATGAGCAGTTCTTC. The variable domain in full, with the rest retrieved from reference TRBV9 and TRBJ2-1, is DSGVTQTPKHLITATGQRVTLRCSPRSGDLSVYWYQQSLDQGLQFLIQYYNGEERAKGNILERFSAQQFPDLHSELNLSSLELGDSALYFCASSAGTSAGNEQFFGPGTRLTVL.

V gene TRBV7-9 combines with J gene TRBJ2-7; no reliable D call. Looked up from germline, CDR1 is SEHNR and CDR2 is FQNEAQ (reference sequence). The V and J ends lost 5 bases and 0 bases respectively, with 8 bases between them. This CDR3 is built from 13 residues. The CDR3 region is CASSPRISYEQYF. Written as DNA, the CDR3 is TGTGCCAGCAGCCCCCGGATCTCCTACGAGCAGTACTTC.

V and J are TRBV5-1 and TRBJ1-1; TRBD1 might be the D (5 bases). V lost 7 bases and J 1 base, leaving 11 bases between the germline ends. The CDR3 has 13 residues. The germline gives CDR1 SGHRS, CDR2 YFSETQ. The CDR3 coding sequence is TGCGCCAGCGTCTCAGGACAGAACACTGAAGCTTTCTTT. It yields the protein CASVSGQNTEAFF.

The chain is built from TRBV4-1 and TRBJ1-1, with unresolved D. Germline assignment: CDR1 MGHRA and CDR2 YSYEKL. The CDR3 runs to 14 residues. The V and J ends lost 6 bases and 0 bases respectively, with 11 bases between them. In nucleotides, the CDR3 is TGCGCCAGCAGTCGCAGAGATATGAACACTGAAGCTTTCTTT. This encodes CASSRRDMNTEAFF.

V gene TRBV27 combines with J gene TRBJ2-3, with TRBD2 matching 9 bases. CDR3 length: 16 residues. Trimming cost V 1 base and J 1 base; bases outside gene matches: 3. Germline-derived CDR1 and CDR2 are MNHEY and SMNVEV (reference sequence). Here the CDR3 reads CASSLLAGVGTDTQYF. DNA of the CDR3: TGTGCCAGCAGTTTATTAGCGGGGGTCGGCACAGATACGCAGTATTTT.

This chain links TRBV5-1 with TRBJ2-2, with 7 nucleotides matching TRBD1. V lost 3 bases and J lost 3; bases outside the gene matches: 11. The CDR3 contains 17 residues. Germline lookup yields CDR1 SGHRS and CDR2 YFSETQ. This CDR3 is CASSSGQAGMDTGELFF. The CDR3 coding sequence is TGCGCCAGCAGCTCCGGACAGGCGGGCATGGACACCGGGGAGCTGTTTTTT.

The V call is TRBV4-2, the J call TRBJ1-1, with D possibly matching TRBD1 (5 bases). Germline loops: CDR1 LGHNA, CDR2 YNFKEQ. V was clipped by 1 base and J by 7 bases, with 19 bases between them. The CDR3 contains 16 residues. The CDR3 sequence is CASSQVRQSRSDEAFF. The CDR3 bases are TGTGCCAGCAGCCAAGTGAGACAGAGTAGAAGTGATGAAGCTTTCTTT.

This sequence joins TRBV29-1 and TRBJ2-5, with D hard to call. The ends were cut back, 3 bases at V and 1 base at J, with 15 bases in the middle. The CDR3 loop spans 15 amino acids. The germline V gene encodes CDR1 SQVTM and CDR2 ANQGSEA. CDR3 DNA sequence: TGCAGCGTTGAGCAACCCATCGATGCCCAAGAGACCCAGTACTTC. As protein: CSVEQPIDAQETQYF.

V is TRBV10-3 and J is TRBJ1-4; possible D gene TRBD1, 6 bases. V was cut by 6 bases and J by 0 bases, with 17 bases left in between. Germline V gives CDR1 ENHRY, CDR2 SYGVKD. CDR3 size: 17 residues. CDR3 coding DNA: TGTGCCATCAGCATGGGGGGCAGATCGGCAACTAATGAAAAACTGTTTTTT. Translated: CAISMGGRSATNEKLFF.

The V call is TRBV7-9, the J call TRBJ1-4; maybe TRBD1 (6 bases). From germline, CDR1 is SEHNR and CDR2 FQNEAQ (reference sequence). The CDR3 consists of 17 residues. V was pared by 5 bases and J by 3 bases, with 19 bases between. The chain's CDR3 is CASSPSLRGLANEKLFF. CDR3 DNA: TGTGCCAGCAGCCCATCGCTTCGGGGGCTAGCTAATGAAAAACTGTTTTTT. Complete variable domain (other parts from reference TRBV7-9 and TRBJ1-4): DTGVSQNPRHKITKRGQNVTFRCDPISEHNRLYWYRQTLGQGPEFLTYFQNEAQLEKSRLLSDRFSAERPKGSFSTLEIQRTEQGDSAMYLCASSPSLRGLANEKLFFGSGTQLSVL.

The CDR3 DNA sequence: TGTGCCTGGAGACCGCTTGGCGGCTACGAGCAGTACTTC. This gives the protein CAWRPLGGYEQYF. V and J are TRBV30 and TRBJ2-7; D gene unclear. V lost 3 bases to trimming and J lost 3 bases, with 12 bases between them. Germline V gene data show CDR1 as GTSNPN and CDR2 as SVGIG (reference sequence). The CDR3 has 13 amino acids.

The CDR3 DNA reads as TGTGCCAGCAGTGAATCAGGTGGCAGCTCCTACGAGCAGTACTTC. Protein sequence: CASSESGGSSYEQYF. The V gene is TRBV6-1, the J gene TRBJ2-7; no clear D gene. V shed 2 bases and J shed 0 bases, with 11 bases lying between them. Germline V CDR1 and CDR2: MNHNS, SASEGT. The CDR3 runs 15 residues.

CDR3 loop: CSVEPRSGELFF. In nucleotides, the CDR3 is TGCAGCGTTGAACCTAGATCCGGGGAGCTGTTTTTT. The gene calls are TRBV29-1 and TRBJ2-2; D unclear. This CDR3 has 12 residues. Germline values: CDR1 SQVTM, CDR2 ANQGSEA. Trimming shortened V by 2 bases and J by 6 bases, and 7 bases separated the two germline ends.

As for this clone: The same CDR3 also results from other DNA sequences found in this sample. The J gene is TRBJ2-7, the V gene TRBV30; maybe TRBD1 (6 bases). CDR1 is GTSNPN and CDR2 is SVGIG in the germline V gene (reference sequence). CDR3 length: 12 residues. The germline V and J ends were trimmed by 3 bases and 4 bases, with 10 bases remaining between them. CDR3 amino acids: CAWSEQGYEQYF. CDR3 DNA sequence: TGTGCCTGGAGCGAGCAGGGGTACGAGCAGTACTTC.

The chain links TRBV27 to TRBJ2-3; 7 bases match TRBD1. Trimming took 5 bases from V and 4 from J; bases not matched to a gene: 12. There are 16 residues in the CDR3. From germline, CDR1 is MNHEY and CDR2 SMNVEV (reference sequence). The CDR3 nucleotides read TGTGCCAGCAGTCCCCCAGACAGGGTCCCCCCAGATACGCAGTATTTT. Translated: CASSPPDRVPPDTQYF.

The CDR3 here is CASSLEGGTHEGAFF. In DNA, the CDR3 is TGTGCCAGCAGCTTAGAGGGGGGGACACACGAGGGAGCTTTCTTT. The V call is TRBV13, the J call TRBJ1-1; a weak D match, TRBD1 (6 bases). Germline V CDR1 and CDR2: PRHDT, FYEKMQ (reference sequence). Trimming took 1 base from V and 10 from J, leaving 19 bases between them. The CDR3 consists of 15 residues.

The J gene is TRBJ2-7, the V gene TRBV7-3; unclear D gene. The CDR3 runs 13 residues. CDR1 and CDR2 (germline): SGHTA, FQGTGA. Trimming pared 5 bases from V and 3 bases from J, leaving 11 bases between. The CDR3 reads CASSPQLSYEQYF. CDR3 DNA sequence: TGTGCCAGCAGCCCTCAACTTAGCTACGAGCAGTACTTC.

The genes are TRBV5-1 and TRBJ2-1, with D perhaps TRBD2 (5 bases). The CDR3 has 15 residues. The germline gives CDR1 SGHRS, CDR2 YFSETQ. V lost 7 bases to trimming and J lost 5 bases, with 19 bases between them. The CDR3 is CASYPVGPGDNEQFF. The CDR3 region has the DNA TGCGCCAGCTACCCTGTAGGCCCCGGGGACAATGAGCAGTTCTTC. Full variable domain (remainder filled in from reference TRBV5-1 and TRBJ2-1): KAGVTQTPRYLIKTRGQQVTLSCSPISGHRSVSWYQQTPGQGLQFLFEYFSETQRNKGNFPGRFSGRQFSNSRSEMNVSTLELGDSALYLCASYPVGPGDNEQFFGPGTRLTVL.

The chain recombines TRBV7-9 with TRBJ2-7, with 7 bases aligning to TRBD2. The CDR3 is 17 amino acids. Germline CDR1 SEHNR, CDR2 FQNEAQ (reference sequence). The V and J ends lost 5 bases and 1 base, in that order; junction bases with no gene match: 14. The CDR3 loop reads CASSAPGAGEASYEQYF. CDR3 bases: TGTGCCAGCAGCGCCCCCGGGGCGGGAGAGGCATCCTACGAGCAGTACTTC.